This T cell receptor (beta chain) was identified during a study of blood T cell repertoires in COVID-19. Across the study: T cells, B-cell-depleted T cells, or PBMCs provided the cDNA or gDNA that served as material.

Methods used by the authors: Estimates of nucleated cell counts were drawn from the amplification of reference gene primers. TCRdb keeps only in-frame clones here, not all; method: immunoSEQ multiplex PCR. V and J calls and clone size are copied from that table; D and trimming were computed from the DNA. There are fewer than 700,000 clones in the sample; around 90% occur only once, and less than 9.5% lies in the top ten. This sequence originates from a woman aged 45-65 years with COVID-19, enrolled during active disease. Sequencing was carried out using peripheral blood.

The CDR3 loop is CASSPSGQSTYEQYF. The CDR3, as DNA: TGTGCCAGCAGCCCCTCCGGACAGAGTACCTACGAGCAGTACTTC. The V and J genes are TRBV6-6 and TRBJ2-7, with D perhaps matching TRBD1 (6 bases). V shed 6 bases and J shed 2 bases, with 17 bases lying between them. Looked up from germline, CDR1 is MNHNY and CDR2 is SVGAGI (reference sequence). This CDR3 is built from 15 residues.